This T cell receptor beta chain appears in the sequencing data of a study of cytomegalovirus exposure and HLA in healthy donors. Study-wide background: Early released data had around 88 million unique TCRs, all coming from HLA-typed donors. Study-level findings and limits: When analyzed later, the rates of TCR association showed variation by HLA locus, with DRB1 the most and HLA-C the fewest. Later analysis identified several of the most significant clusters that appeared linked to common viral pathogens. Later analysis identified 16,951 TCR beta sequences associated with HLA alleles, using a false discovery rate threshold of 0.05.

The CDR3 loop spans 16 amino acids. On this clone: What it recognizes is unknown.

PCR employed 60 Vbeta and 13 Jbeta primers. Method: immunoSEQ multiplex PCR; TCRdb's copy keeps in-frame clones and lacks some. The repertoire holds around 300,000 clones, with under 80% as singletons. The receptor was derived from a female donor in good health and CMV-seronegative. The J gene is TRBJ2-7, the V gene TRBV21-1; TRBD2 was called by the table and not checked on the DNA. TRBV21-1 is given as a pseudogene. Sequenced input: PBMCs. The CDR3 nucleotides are TGTGCCAGCAGCAGGACCGGGACTAGCGTACCATACGAGCAGTACTTC. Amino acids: CASSRTGTSVPYEQYF.